This is a list of T cell receptor beta chains from one sample in a study of CD8+CD57+ T cells in acquired aplastic anemia. Each CDR3 protein is one row after TCRdb ran MiXCR on the reads. The table records 400,000 to 450,000 distinct CDR3 sequences, 55% to 70% of them present only once. Sequenced input: sorted CD4+, CD8+, or CD8+CD57+ T cells (not recorded which) from PBMCs. These receptors were collected from a human donor in good health, serving as a control. Both conserved end residues are part of each CDR3. D genes are given only for firm matches. Clone size is not always given. Where it is, it says once, few, many or a class for expanded clones.

TRBD1	NA	TRBV20-1	TRBJ1-2	CSARQGARYGYTF	TGCAGTGCTAGGCAGGGGGCGCGTTATGGCTACACCTTC
NA	NA	TRBV7-8	TRBJ1-6	CASSSEGKYGSPLHF	TGTGCCAGCAGCAGCGAAGGGAAATATGGTTCACCCCTCCACTTT
TRBD1	once	TRBV9	TRBJ1-1	CASSVGQGDTEAFF	TGTGCCAGCAGCGTAGGACAGGGGGACACTGAAGCTTTCTTT
TRBD1	many	TRBV6-5	TRBJ1-2	CASKQGPGSGYTF	TGTGCCAGCAAACAGGGGCCAGGAAGTGGGTACACCTTC
NA	NA	TRBV2	TRBJ1-2	CASSDLGRSGYTF	TGTGCCAGCAGTGACCTGGGGAGAAGCGGCTACACCTTC
TRBD1	NA	TRBV20-1	TRBJ2-5	CSASISGTGVSKTQYF	TGCAGTGCGTCGATTTCCGGGACAGGGGTGTCGAAGACCCAGTACTTC
NA	NA	TRBV4-1	TRBJ1-6	CASRPRGESPLHF	TGTGCCAGCAGACCTCGAGGGGAGTCACCCCTCCACTTT
TRBD1	NA	TRBV20-1	TRBJ1-6	CALPGQGDSPLHF	TGCGCCTTACCGGGACAGGGAGATTCACCCCTCCACTTT
NA	NA	TRBV10-1	TRBJ2-5	CSSSRQSQETQYF	TGCAGCAGCAGCCGACAGTCGCAAGAGACCCAGTACTTC
NA	NA	TRBV9	TRBJ2-6	CASTAKPGSGGYVLTF	TGTGCCAGCACCGCCAAGCCTGGCTCTGGAGGCTACGTCCTGACTTTC
NA	few	TRBV2	TRBJ2-5	CASSIGQRETQYF	TGTGCCAGCAGCATAGGACAGCGAGAGACCCAGTACTTC
NA	few	TRBV29-1	TRBJ1-5	CSVRAGNQPQHF	TGCAGCGTTCGGGCCGGGAATCAGCCCCAGCATTTT
NA	NA	TRBV19	TRBJ1-5	CASSQGRNQPQHF	TGTGCCAGTAGCCAGGGGCGCAATCAGCCCCAGCATTTT
TRBD1	NA	TRBV7-2	TRBJ2-7	CASSLARGQGAHEQYF	TGTGCCAGCAGCTTAGCGCGGGGTCAGGGGGCGCACGAGCAGTACTTC
NA	NA	TRBV7-9	TRBJ1-4	CASSSLKEGPAYFFF	TGTGCCAGCAGCTCGCTAAAGGAGGGGCCAGCTTACTTCTTTTTT
NA	NA	TRBV24-1	TRBJ2-5	CATSRGLRRDSKETQYF	TGTGCCACCAGCCGGGGGTTACGGCGGGACAGCAAAGAGACCCAGTACTTC
NA	NA	TRBV7-3	TRBJ2-2	CASSLQASIGGELFF	TGTGCCAGCAGCCTGCAGGCTAGTATCGGCGGCGAGCTGTTTTTT
NA	NA	TRBV2	TRBJ1-2	CASNTGRGYTF	TGTGCTAGCAATACAGGGCGCGGCTACACCTTC
NA	NA	TRBV7-3	TRBJ1-2	CASSAETAIVCGYTF	TGTGCCAGCAGCGCAGAAACAGCCATCGTATGCGGCTACACCTTC
TRBD1	few	TRBV2	TRBJ1-1	CASRWTGPGIVAEAFF	TGTGCCAGCCGTTGGACAGGCCCCGGGATTGTCGCTGAAGCTTTCTTT
NA	many	TRBV3-1	TRBJ1-6	CASSQARSDSPLHF	TGTGCCAGCAGCCAAGCGAGGAGTGATTCACCCCTCCACTTT
NA	NA	TRBV5-5	TRBJ1-2	CASSLATADYGYTF	TGTGCCAGCAGCTTGGCCACGGCGGATTATGGCTACACCTTC
TRBD1	few	TRBV25-1	TRBJ1-5	CASRGDFRDRGRETQHF	TGTGCCAGCAGGGGTGATTTCCGGGACAGGGGCAGGGAGACCCAGCATTTT
NA	NA	TRBV2	TRBJ2-5	CASGPAAFGEPQYF	TGTGCCAGCGGCCCTGCAGCGTTTGGGGAGCCCCAGTACTTC
NA	NA	TRBV20-1	TRBJ1-2	CSARGPATENYGYTF	TGCAGTGCTAGAGGACCGGCGACGGAGAACTATGGCTACACCTTC
NA	NA	TRBV9	TRBJ2-1	CASSVQDGGQQFF	TGTGCCAGCAGCGTACAGGATGGGGGGCAGCAGTTCTTC
TRBD2	NA	TRBV20-1	TRBJ2-1	CSARDTAGGYNEQFF	TGCAGTGCTAGAGATACAGCGGGGGGTTACAATGAGCAGTTCTTC
NA	NA	TRBV7-2	TRBJ2-7	CASSTQRAPYHEQYF	TGCGCCAGCAGCACACAAAGGGCCCCTTACCACGAGCAGTACTTC
NA	once	TRBV7-2	TRBJ2-3	CASSRPATGTQYF	TGTGCCAGCAGCCGACCGGCCACCGGTACGCAGTATTTT
NA	many	TRBV7-9	TRBJ1-4	CASSPPGTGGEKLFF	TGTGCCAGCAGCCCGCCCGGGACTGGGGGTGAAAAACTGTTTTTT